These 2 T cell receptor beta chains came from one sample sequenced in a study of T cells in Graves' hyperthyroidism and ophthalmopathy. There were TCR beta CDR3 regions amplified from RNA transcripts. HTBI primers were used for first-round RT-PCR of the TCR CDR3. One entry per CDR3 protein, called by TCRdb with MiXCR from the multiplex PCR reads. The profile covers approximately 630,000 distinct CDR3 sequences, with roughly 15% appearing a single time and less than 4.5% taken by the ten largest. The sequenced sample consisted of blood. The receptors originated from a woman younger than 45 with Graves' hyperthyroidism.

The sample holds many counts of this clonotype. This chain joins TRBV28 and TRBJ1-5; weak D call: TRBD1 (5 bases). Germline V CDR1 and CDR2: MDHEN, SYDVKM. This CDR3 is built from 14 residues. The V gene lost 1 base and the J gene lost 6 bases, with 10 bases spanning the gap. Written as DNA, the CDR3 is TGTGCCAGCAGTTTATCTCAGGGCACTCAGCCCCAGCATTTT. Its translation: CASSLSQGTQPQHF.

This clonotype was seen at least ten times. Written as DNA, the CDR3 is TGTGCCAGCAGCGAACTAGACGACCCAGATACGCAGTATTTT. Protein sequence: CASSELDDPDTQYF. The V call is TRBV2, the J call TRBJ2-3, with D tentatively TRBD2 (5 bases). CDR3 size: 14 residues. V lost 6 bases and J lost 4, with 14 bases in between. CDR1 is SNHLY, CDR2 FYNNEI, per germline.